This T cell receptor (beta chain) comes out of a study of blood T cells in healthy people across ages. As regards this clonotype: Its antigen is currently unknown.

Study findings and constraints: The percentage of naive T cells correlated strongly with TCR beta diversity. A roughly linear age-dependent decrease characterized TCR beta diversity per million T cells.

The sample, roughly 9.1 milliliters of peripheral blood, was drawn from each donor. The authors ran a second PCR of roughly 6 to 12 cycles using a sample-barcoded 5' primer and a J-beta primer mix. TCRdb analysed the 5' RACE reads with MiXCR anew, one entry per CDR3 protein. The sample lists around 1,500,000 distinct CDR3 sequences, approximately 38% occurring once. The TCR sequence derives from a woman under 30 in good health. Sequences were obtained from blood.

CDR3 sequence reads: CASSPREGGYEQYF. The CDR3 coding sequence is TGCGCCAGCAGCCCCCGGGAGGGGGGTTACGAGCAGTACTTC. The gene calls are TRBV4-1 and TRBJ2-7; 8 bases are a match to TRBD2. The CDR3 length is 14 residues. V trimming: 4 bases; J trimming: 4 bases; junction bases outside the gene matches: 6. Germline lookup yields CDR1 MGHRA and CDR2 YSYEKL.